The 24 T cell receptor beta chains below all came from one sample that was sequenced in a study of T cells after yellow fever vaccination. Using its own MiXCR run on the 5' RACE reads, TCRdb lists one record per CDR3 protein. This repertoire shows under 400,000 distinct CDR3 sequences, around 12% found once; its top ten account for 3.2%. The starting material was CD4+ T cells sorted from PBMCs, obtained 15 days after the yellow fever booster vaccination. Every receptor here comes from a man between 18 and 35 years old who received the YFV17D yellow fever vaccine.

V usage is TRBV5-1 and J usage is TRBJ2-3; D is tentatively TRBD1 or TRBD2 (5 bases each). The CDR3 is made up of 15 amino acids. Germline assignment: CDR1 SGHRS and CDR2 YFSETQ. Deletions cut 9 bases from V and 6 bases from J, with 23 bases between. DNA of the CDR3: TGCGCCACCAGGGCGGGTAGCTCGAATGCTGATACGCAGTATTTT. Translating gives CATRAGSSNADTQYF. The variable domain in full, completed from reference TRBV5-1 and TRBJ2-3, reads KAGVTQTPRYLIKTRGQQVTLSCSPISGHRSVSWYQQTPGQGLQFLFEYFSETQRNKGNFPGRFSGRQFSNSRSEMNVSTLELGDSALYLCATRAGSSNADTQYFGPGTRLTVL.

This chain joins TRBV7-9 and TRBJ2-3; D not certain. This CDR3 has 12 residues. Per germline, CDR1 SEHNR and CDR2 FQNEAQ (reference sequence). V was clipped by 5 bases and J by 6 bases, with 9 bases between them. CDR3 sequence reads: CASSRQIDTQYF. CDR3 sequence (DNA): TGTGCCAGCAGCCGCCAGATTGATACGCAGTATTTT.

In its sample, this clonotype was seen many times. This rearrangement joins TRBV6-5 to TRBJ2-5; 7 bases align to TRBD1. The CDR3 has 15 residues. J was trimmed by 4 bases and V by 2 bases; bases with no gene match: 7. The germline gives CDR1 MNHEY, CDR2 SVGAGI. DNA for the CDR3: TGTGCCAGCAGTTACCGACAGGGCAAGGGAGAGACCCAGTACTTC. It specifies CASSYRQGKGETQYF.

The chain combines TRBV18 with TRBJ1-1; possibly TRBD1 for D (5 bases). Trimming pared 3 bases from V and 4 bases from J, leaving 12 bases between. The germline V gene encodes CDR1 KGHSH and CDR2 LQKENI. CDR3 length: 14 residues. The CDR3 is CASSPREMSTEAFF. The CDR3 DNA reads as TGTGCCAGCTCACCCAGGGAGATGAGCACTGAAGCTTTCTTT.

This chain uses TRBV7-9 with TRBJ2-7; no reliable D call. The CDR3 runs 15 residues. Germline-derived CDR1 and CDR2 are SEHNR and FQNEAQ (reference sequence). The ends were cut back, 4 bases at V and 3 bases at J, with 16 bases in the middle. The CDR3 spells CASSSPVDIYYEQYV. The CDR3 DNA reads TGTGCCAGCAGCTCCCCGGTCGATATATACTACGAGCAGTACGTC.

This clonotype was seen only a few times. The chain uses TRBV18 and TRBJ1-2; D is uncertain. Deletions cut 0 bases from V and 5 bases from J, with 13 bases between. Germline V gene lookup returns CDR1 KGHSH and CDR2 LQKENI. The CDR3 runs 15 residues. CDR3 region: CASSPPSARIYGYTF. The CDR3 DNA sequence: TGTGCCAGCTCACCACCATCCGCGCGAATATATGGCTACACCTTC.

V and J are TRBV7-2 and TRBJ1-1, with D perhaps matching TRBD1 (6 bases). The V end lost 8 bases, the J end lost 5 bases, and 18 bases lay between the germline ends. This CDR3 is built from 14 residues. Looked up from germline, CDR1 is SGHTA and CDR2 is FQGNSA. This CDR3 reads CASRWTDIRTEAFF. Here the CDR3 DNA reads TGTGCCAGCCGGTGGACAGACATAAGAACTGAAGCTTTCTTT.

Ten or more counts support this clonotype. The chain is built from TRBV6-5 and TRBJ2-1; possibly TRBD2 for D (6 bases). CDR3 size: 16 residues. Germline values: CDR1 MNHEY, CDR2 SVGAGI. Trimming took 6 bases from V and 0 from J, leaving 15 bases between them. The DNA for the CDR3 is TGTGCCAGCAGATCAACCGGGACTGCCTCCTACAATGAGCAGTTCTTC. Translated: CASRSTGTASYNEQFF.

Here the CDR3 reads CASSEAAVGYNEQFF. The CDR3 region has the DNA TGTGCCAGCAGTGAAGCTGCAGTCGGATACAATGAGCAGTTCTTC. The gene calls are TRBV2 and TRBJ2-1; D gene ambiguous. The V gene lost 0 bases and the J gene lost 4 bases, with 10 bases spanning the gap. Germline CDR1 and CDR2: SNHLY and FYNNEI. The CDR3 has 15 residues.

This clonotype was detected only a few times. CDR3 nucleotide sequence: TGTGCCTGGAGGATTAGCGGGGGCCTCTACGAGCAGTACTTC. Translation: CAWRISGGLYEQYF. V and J are TRBV30 and TRBJ2-7; 9 bases fit TRBD2. This CDR3 has 14 residues. The ends lost 3 bases at V and 3 bases at J; junction bases unmatched: 6. Germline CDR1 reads GTSNPN; CDR2 reads SVGIG (reference sequence).

This clonotype has a single count. The chain uses TRBV30 and TRBJ1-1; D ambiguous. This CDR3 is built from 13 residues. CDR1 is GTSNPN, CDR2 SVGIG, per germline (reference sequence). The V and J ends lost 3 bases and 2 bases respectively, with 10 bases between them. The CDR3 loop reads CAWRRTVNTEAFF. The CDR3 nucleotides are TGTGCCTGGAGAAGGACGGTTAACACTGAAGCTTTCTTT.

This clonotype was found a few times. A read error may account for a junction end that differs from germline. The V and J genes are TRBV29-1 and TRBJ1-2; a weak D match, TRBD1 (5 bases). The CDR3 has 10 residues. Germline CDR1 is SQVTM and CDR2 is ANQGSEA. This CDR3 is CSVDVSGAAF. The CDR3 DNA reads as TGCAGCGTTGATGTCTCCGGGGCCGCATTC.

This clonotype was picked up a small number of times. The rearrangement joins TRBV7-2 to TRBJ2-3; D remains ambiguous. The V gene lost 4 bases and the J gene lost 1 base, with 6 bases spanning the gap. There are 13 residues in the CDR3. CDR1 and CDR2 (germline): SGHTA, FQGNSA. The CDR3 DNA reads as TGTGCCAGCAGCTCGGTTCGCACAGATACGCAGTATTTT. Residues: CASSSVRTDTQYF. The entire variable domain, with the rest obtained from reference TRBV7-2 and TRBJ2-3, is as follows: GAGVSQSPSNKVTEKGKDVELRCDPISGHTALYWYRQSLGQGLEFLIYFQGNSAPDKSGLPSDRFSAERTGGSVSTLTIQRTQQEDSAVYLCASSSVRTDTQYFGPGTRLTVL.

This clonotype was seen a few times. V gene TRBV30 combines with J gene TRBJ1-5; 9 nucleotides agree with TRBD1. CDR1 is GTSNPN, CDR2 SVGIG, per germline (reference sequence). This CDR3 comprises 12 residues. Trimming at V came to 5 bases and at J to 7 bases, leaving 3 bases not matched to a gene. CDR3 nucleotide sequence: TGTGCCTGGGGGACAGGGTACCAGCCCCAGCATTTT. Encoded protein: CAWGTGYQPQHF.

A few counts support this clonotype. The chain couples TRBV10-3 to TRBJ1-1; D is ambiguous. Germline V lookup: CDR1 ENHRY, CDR2 SYGVKD. Trimming took 10 bases from V and 1 from J, leaving 10 bases between them. The CDR3 extends over 12 amino acids. CDR3 DNA sequence: TGTGCCAACGGAGCCAGGAACACTGAAGCTTTCTTT. This codes for CANGARNTEAFF.

This clonotype was detected only a few times. The rearrangement uses TRBV5-1 and TRBJ1-1; the D is unclear. CDR3 length: 16 amino acids. Germline assignment: CDR1 SGHRS and CDR2 YFSETQ. Trimming left V 0 bases short and J 3 bases short, with 15 bases between. CDR3 coding DNA: TGCGCCAGCAGCTTGGTAATGTCTAGGGCGGACACTGAAGCTTTCTTT. Translated, it gives CASSLVMSRADTEAFF.

V and J are TRBV12-3 or TRBV12-4 and TRBJ1-5; 8 bases match TRBD1. V trimming: 6 bases; J trimming: 5 bases; junction bases outside the gene matches: 6. The CDR3 totals 14 residues. The CDR3 DNA sequence: TGTGCCAGCAGCACGGACAGGGAGGATCAGCCCCAGCATTTT. This translates into CASSTDREDQPQHF.

J is TRBJ2-1 and V is TRBV20-1, with 8 positions matching TRBD1. The germline CDR1 and CDR2 sequences are DFQATT and SNEGSKA (reference sequence). The V segment lost 2 bases and the J segment 6 bases; nucleotides outside the gene matches: 9. The CDR3 is made up of 15 amino acids. For the CDR3, the DNA is TGCAGTGCTAGATTTTCTTGGACAGGGCGCAATGAGCAGTTCTTC. Its translation: CSARFSWTGRNEQFF.

This clonotype was recorded a few times. The chain carries TRBV12-3 or TRBV12-4 and TRBJ1-3; D remains unclear. This CDR3 is 18 amino acids long. V lost 3 bases to trimming and J lost 0 bases, with 18 bases between them. The CDR3 bases are TGTGCCAGCAGTTTCCGTCCTCCACAGCCGTTCTCTGGAAACACCATATATTTT. It encodes CASSFRPPQPFSGNTIYF.

This clonotype was seen a handful of times. The chain recombines TRBV4-2 with TRBJ2-4; maybe TRBD1 (8 bases). V was shortened by 3 bases and J by 0 bases, with 18 bases between the two germline ends. This CDR3 comprises 18 residues. CDR1 is LGHNA and CDR2 is YNFKEQ in the germline V gene. The CDR3 region is CASSQIQQGGIAKNIQYF. The DNA for the CDR3 is TGTGCCAGCAGCCAGATCCAACAGGGGGGGATAGCCAAAAACATTCAGTACTTC.

This clonotype was observed at least ten times. The gene calls are TRBV5-1 and TRBJ2-3, with D possibly being TRBD1 (6 bases). The germline gives CDR1 SGHRS, CDR2 YFSETQ. This CDR3 has 16 residues. V lost 0 bases, J lost 0 bases, and 11 bases lay in between. CDR3 in amino acids: CASSLGTDTSTDTQYF. CDR3 bases: TGCGCCAGCAGCTTGGGGACAGACACTAGCACAGATACGCAGTATTTT.

This clonotype has only a few counts. V gene TRBV11-2 combines with J gene TRBJ2-7; 7 nucleotides align to TRBD2. The length of the CDR3 is 15 residues. Trimming took 3 bases from V and 1 from J; bases not matched to a gene: 6. Germline loops: CDR1 SGHAT, CDR2 FQNNGV. DNA for the CDR3: TGTGCCAGCAGCTTCCTGGCTAGCGGTTCCTACGAGCAGTACTTC. Protein product: CASSFLASGSYEQYF.

This clonotype was seen only a few times. V gene TRBV6-4 combines with J gene TRBJ1-2, with D hard to call. Germline V lookup: CDR1 MRHNA, CDR2 SNTAGT. CDR3 size: 13 residues. The V end lost 3 bases, the J end lost 9 bases, and 14 bases lay between the germline ends. CDR3 nucleotides: TGTGCCAGCAGTGAAGGTCTGGGGAGAAGCTACACCTTC. Its translation: CASSEGLGRSYTF.

The rearrangement joins TRBV5-1 to TRBJ2-5, with D maybe TRBD1 (7 bases). Trimming cost V 2 bases and J 5 bases, with 13 bases left between them. The CDR3 contains 14 residues. In germline, CDR1 is SGHRS, CDR2 YFSETQ. This chain's CDR3 is CASSFPQGGETQYF. Here the CDR3 DNA reads TGCGCCAGCAGCTTCCCCCAGGGGGGCGAGACCCAGTACTTC.